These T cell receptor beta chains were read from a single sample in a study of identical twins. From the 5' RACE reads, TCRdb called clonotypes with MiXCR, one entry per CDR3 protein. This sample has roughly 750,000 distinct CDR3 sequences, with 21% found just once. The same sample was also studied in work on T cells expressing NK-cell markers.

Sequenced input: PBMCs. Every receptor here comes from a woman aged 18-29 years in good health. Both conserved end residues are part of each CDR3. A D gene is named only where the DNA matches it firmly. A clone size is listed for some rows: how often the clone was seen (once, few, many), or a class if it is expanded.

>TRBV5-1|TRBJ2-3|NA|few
CASSLTGTYTDTQYF
TGCGCCAGCAGCTTAACCGGGACTTACACAGATACGCAGTATTTT
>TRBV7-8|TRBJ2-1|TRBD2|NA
CASSGTRTSGGAHNEQFF
TGTGCCAGCAGCGGTACTAGGACTAGCGGGGGGGCCCACAATGAGCAGTTCTTC
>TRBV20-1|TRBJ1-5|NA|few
CSAGAGQPQHF
TGCAGTGCAGGGGCTGGTCAGCCCCAGCATTTT
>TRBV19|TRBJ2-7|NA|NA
CASSAATDYEQYF
TGTGCCAGTAGTGCAGCGACAGACTACGAGCAGTACTTC
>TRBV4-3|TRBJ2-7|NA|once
CASSQEASAPYEQYF
TGCGCCAGCAGCCAAGAAGCTAGCGCTCCCTACGAGCAGTACTTC
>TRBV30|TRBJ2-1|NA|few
CAWSGTTYNEQFF
TGTGCCTGGAGTGGGACTACCTACAATGAGCAGTTCTTC
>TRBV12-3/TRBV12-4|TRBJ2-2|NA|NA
CASSARVPGNTGELFF
TGTGCCAGCAGTGCACGGGTCCCGGGTAACACCGGGGAGCTGTTTTTT
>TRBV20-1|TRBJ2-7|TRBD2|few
CSASGGAALSEQYF
TGCAGTGCTAGCGGGGGGGCCGCGTTATCCGAGCAGTACTTC
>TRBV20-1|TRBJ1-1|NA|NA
CSASHGNTEAFF
TGCAGTGCTAGTCACGGCAACACTGAAGCTTTCTTT
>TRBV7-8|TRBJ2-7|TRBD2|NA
CASSPREGWYHEQYF
TGTGCCAGCAGCCCCCGGGAGGGCTGGTACCACGAGCAGTACTTC
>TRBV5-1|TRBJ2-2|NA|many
CASRGGELFF
TGCGCCAGCAGGGGCGGGGAGCTGTTTTTT
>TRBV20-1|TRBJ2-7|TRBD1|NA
CCARDPGQGRPYEQYF
TGCTGTGCTAGAGATCCCGGACAGGGGCGACCCTACGAGCAGTACTTC
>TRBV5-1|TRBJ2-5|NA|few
CASNPGASTETQYF
TGCGCCAGCAACCCCGGGGCCAGCACAGAGACCCAGTACTTC
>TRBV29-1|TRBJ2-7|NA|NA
CSVAHNSYEQYF
TGCAGCGTTGCGCACAACTCCTACGAGCAGTACTTC
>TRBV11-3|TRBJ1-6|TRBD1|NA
CASSLKTGASYNSPLHF
TGTGCCAGCAGCTTGAAGACAGGGGCGTCCTATAATTCACCCCTCCACTTT
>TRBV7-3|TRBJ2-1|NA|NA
CASSPDTEHEQFF
TGTGCCAGCAGCCCAGATACAGAACATGAGCAGTTCTTC
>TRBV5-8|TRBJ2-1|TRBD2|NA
CASSHAWTSGRNEQFF
TGTGCCAGCAGCCACGCCTGGACTAGCGGGAGGAATGAGCAGTTCTTC
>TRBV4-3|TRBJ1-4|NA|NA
CASSQERWEKLFF
TGCGCCAGCAGCCAAGAAAGGTGGGAAAAACTGTTTTTT
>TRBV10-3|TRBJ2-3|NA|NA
CAISESGGLGTQYF
TGTGCCATCAGTGAGTCGGGCGGCCTCGGGACGCAGTATTTT
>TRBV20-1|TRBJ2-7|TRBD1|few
CSARELTGSYEQYF
TGCAGTGCTAGAGAACTGACAGGGTCCTACGAGCAGTACTTC
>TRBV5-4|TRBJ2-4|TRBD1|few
CASSALTGANLAKNIQYF
TGTGCCAGCAGCGCCCTGACAGGGGCTAACCTAGCCAAAAACATTCAGTACTTC
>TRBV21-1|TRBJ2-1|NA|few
CASNTPSTGLNEQFF
TGTGCCAGCAACACCCCATCGACGGGACTCAATGAGCAGTTCTTC
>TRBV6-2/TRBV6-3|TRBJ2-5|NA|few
CASMGGEETQYF
TGTGCCAGCATGGGAGGAGAAGAGACCCAGTACTTC
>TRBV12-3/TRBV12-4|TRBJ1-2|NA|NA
CASSPRVVYGYTF
TGTGCCAGCAGCCCAAGGGTCGTCTATGGCTACACCTTC
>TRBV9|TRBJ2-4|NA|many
CASSPQSAKNIQYF
TGTGCCAGCAGTCCCCAGTCGGCCAAAAACATTCAGTACTTC
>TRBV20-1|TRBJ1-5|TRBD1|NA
CSASTGEQPQHF
TGCAGTGCGTCGACAGGGGAACAGCCCCAGCATTTT
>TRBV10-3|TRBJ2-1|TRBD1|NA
CAIKGDREDNEQFF
TGTGCCATCAAGGGGGACAGGGAAGACAATGAGCAGTTCTTC
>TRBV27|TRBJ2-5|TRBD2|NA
CASSPSGRGETQYF
TGTGCCAGCAGCCCCAGTGGGAGGGGTGAGACCCAGTACTTC
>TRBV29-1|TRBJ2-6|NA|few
CSVEQDRANVLTF
TGCAGCGTTGAACAGGACCGGGCCAACGTCCTGACTTTC
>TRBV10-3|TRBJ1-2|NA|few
CAISDRGDDGYTF
TGTGCCATCAGTGATCGAGGAGATGATGGCTACACCTTC
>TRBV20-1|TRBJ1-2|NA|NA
CSARDSVLGFAF
TGCAGTGCTAGAGATTCAGTTTTGGGGTTTGCCTTC
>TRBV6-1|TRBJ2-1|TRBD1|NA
CASKTGGNEQFF
TGTGCCAGCAAAACAGGGGGCAATGAGCAGTTCTTC
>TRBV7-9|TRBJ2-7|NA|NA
CASSSMGPYEQYF
TGTGCCAGCAGCTCCATGGGACCCTACGAGCAGTACTTC
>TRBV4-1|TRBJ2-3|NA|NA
CASSHITDTQYF
TGCGCCAGCAGCCACATCACAGATACGCAGTATTTT
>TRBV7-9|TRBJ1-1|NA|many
CASSFPRSGGTEAFF
TGTGCCAGCAGCTTCCCTAGATCGGGGGGCACTGAAGCTTTCTTT
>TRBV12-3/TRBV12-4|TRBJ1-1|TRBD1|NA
CASSYGQGAAEAFF
TGTGCCAGCAGTTATGGACAGGGGGCTGCTGAAGCTTTCTTT
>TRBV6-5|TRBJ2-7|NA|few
CASSYRDGGKQYF
TGTGCCAGCAGTTACCGTGATGGGGGGAAGCAGTACTTC
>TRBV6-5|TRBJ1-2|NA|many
CASSYGGNGYTF
TGTGCCAGCAGTTACGGCGGAAATGGCTACACCTTC
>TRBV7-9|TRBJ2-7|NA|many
CASSSQFEQYF
TGTGCCAGCAGCTCCCAGTTCGAGCAGTACTTC
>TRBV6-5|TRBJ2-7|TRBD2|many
CASSLAGGLSYEQYF
TGTGCCAGCAGTTTAGCGGGAGGACTCTCCTACGAGCAGTACTTC
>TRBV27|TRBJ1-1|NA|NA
CASSSMGGTEAFF
TGTGCCAGCAGTTCCATGGGGGGCACTGAAGCTTTCTTT
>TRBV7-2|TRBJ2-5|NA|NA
CASSGGGGETQYF
TGTGCCAGCAGCGGGGGGGGCGGAGAGACCCAGTACTTC
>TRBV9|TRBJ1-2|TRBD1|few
CASSGQGAVDGYTF
TGTGCCAGCAGCGGGCAGGGGGCGGTGGATGGCTACACCTTC
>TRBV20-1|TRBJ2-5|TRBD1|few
CSARDPTGGETQYF
TGCAGTGCTAGAGACCCGACAGGGGGAGAGACCCAGTACTTC
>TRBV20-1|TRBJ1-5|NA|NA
CCARGWNRVRGDQPQHF
TGCTGTGCTAGAGGCTGGAACAGGGTTAGGGGGGACCAGCCCCAGCATTTT
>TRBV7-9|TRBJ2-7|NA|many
CASSFTLSYEQYF
TGTGCCAGCAGCTTTACACTCTCCTACGAGCAGTACTTC
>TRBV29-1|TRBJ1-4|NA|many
CSVVKGQPNEKLFF
TGCAGCGTTGTAAAAGGGCAGCCCAATGAAAAACTGTTTTTT
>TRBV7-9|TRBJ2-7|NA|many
CASSLTGQAYEQYF
TGTGCCAGCAGCTTGACAGGCCAAGCCTACGAGCAGTACTTC
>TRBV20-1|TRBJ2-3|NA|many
CSASVGGPVSDTQYF
TGCAGTGCTAGTGTAGGGGGGCCGGTATCAGATACGCAGTATTTT
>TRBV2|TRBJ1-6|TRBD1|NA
CASGDRVNSPLHF
TGTGCCAGCGGCGACAGGGTGAACTCACCCCTCCACTTT
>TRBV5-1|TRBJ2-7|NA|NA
CASSAPGPEYF
TGCGCCAGCAGCGCCCCAGGGCCGGAGTACTTC
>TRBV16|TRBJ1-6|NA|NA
CASSQTPVYSPLHF
TGTGCCAGCAGCCAAACCCCTGTCTATTCACCCCTCCACTTT
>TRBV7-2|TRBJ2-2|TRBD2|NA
CASSKPLAGRHTGELFF
TGTGCCAGCAGCAAACCCCTAGCGGGTAGACACACCGGGGAGCTGTTTTTT
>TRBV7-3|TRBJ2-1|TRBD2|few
CASSLRLAGAPGSYNEQFF
TGTGCCAGCAGCTTAAGACTAGCGGGGGCCCCGGGCTCCTACAATGAGCAGTTCTTC
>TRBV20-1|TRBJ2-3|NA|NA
CSARDYLSPGDTQYF
TGCAGTGCTAGAGACTATCTAAGCCCGGGAGATACGCAGTATTTT
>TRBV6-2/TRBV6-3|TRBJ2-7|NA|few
CASSYSEDSKSYEQYF
TGTGCCAGCAGTTACTCTGAGGACTCAAAATCCTACGAGCAGTACTTC
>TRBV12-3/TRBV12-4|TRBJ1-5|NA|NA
CASSAGEGQPQHF
TGTGCCAGCAGTGCAGGGGAAGGTCAGCCCCAGCATTTT
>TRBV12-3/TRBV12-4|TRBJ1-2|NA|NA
CASSSLGTFGYTF
TGTGCCAGCAGTTCACTGGGGACTTTCGGCTACACCTTC
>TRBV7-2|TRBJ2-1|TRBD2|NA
CASSLDPGLVYNEQFF
TGTGCCAGCAGCCTCGACCCGGGACTAGTGTACAATGAGCAGTTCTTC
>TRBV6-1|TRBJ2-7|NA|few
CASRRDNDYEQYF
TGTGCCAGCAGACGGGACAACGACTACGAGCAGTACTTC